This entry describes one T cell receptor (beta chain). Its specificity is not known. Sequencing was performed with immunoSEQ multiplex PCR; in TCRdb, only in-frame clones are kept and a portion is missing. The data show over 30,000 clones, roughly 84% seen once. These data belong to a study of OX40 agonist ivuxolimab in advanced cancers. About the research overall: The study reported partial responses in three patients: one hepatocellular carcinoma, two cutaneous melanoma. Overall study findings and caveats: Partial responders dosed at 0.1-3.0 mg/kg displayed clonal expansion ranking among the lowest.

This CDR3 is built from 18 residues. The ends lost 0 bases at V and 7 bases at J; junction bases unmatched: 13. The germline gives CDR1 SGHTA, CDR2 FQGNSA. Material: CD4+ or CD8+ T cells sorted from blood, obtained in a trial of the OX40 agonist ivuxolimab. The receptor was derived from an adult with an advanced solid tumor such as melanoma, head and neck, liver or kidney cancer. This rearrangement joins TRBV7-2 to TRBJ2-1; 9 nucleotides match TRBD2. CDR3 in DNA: TGTGCCAGCAGCTTAGCTGGGGCTGGCGGGAGGGCCGGGAATGAGCAGTTCTTC. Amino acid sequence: CASSLAGAGGRAGNEQFF.